This T cell receptor beta chain was sequenced for a study of blood T cell repertoires in COVID-19. Study as a whole: Both acute and convalescent COVID-19 samples were obtained from the United States, Italy and Spain. PBMCs, B-cell-depleted T cells, or T cells were the source of the cDNA or gDNA that made up the material.

Authors' data handling: Amplification with reference gene primers provided the estimates of nucleated cell counts. Profiled with immunoSEQ multiplex PCR; TCRdb holds only in-frame clones, not every one. Clonal size and the V and J genes are those of that table, whereas D and trimming came from the DNA. Of 70,000 to 95,000 clones detected, 85% to 90% appear once; the ten largest clones hold roughly 5.2%. V dropped 0 bases and J dropped 10 bases, with 15 bases sitting between them. Germline-derived CDR1 and CDR2 are LGHDT and YNNKEL (reference sequence). CDR3 length equals 15 residues. There are a few counts of this clone.

The clonotype originates from a woman aged 80 or over with active COVID-19. The chain combines TRBV3-1 (or the pseudogene TRBV3-2) with TRBJ1-4; no reliable D call. The sequenced material came from peripheral blood. Written as DNA, the CDR3 is TGTGCCAGCAGCCAAGATACTTTCTTACTCGGAAAACTGTTTTTT. Encoded protein: CASSQDTFLLGKLFF.